These 12 T cell receptor beta chains came from one sample sequenced in a study of shared clonotypes between healthy human individuals. TCRdb's copy holds only in-frame clones and misses some; the assay was immunoSEQ multiplex PCR. The sample lists fewer than 400,000 clones, about 74% occurring once. The sequenced sample consisted of memory CD4+ T cells sorted from blood. The subset here: CD45RA-negative fraction. The receptor set was obtained from a man aged 25 to 40 in good health.

The chain combines TRBV6-5 with TRBJ2-1; TRBD2 matches at 10 bases. The CDR3 loop spans 15 amino acids. Trimming took 4 bases from V and 8 from J; bases not matched to a gene: 8. Germline V gives CDR1 MNHEY, CDR2 SVGAGI. CDR3 in DNA: TGTGCCAGCAGTTCTCTAGCGGGGGTTCGGCATGAGCAGTTCTTC. It translates to CASSSLAGVRHEQFF.

As regards this clone: A single base is all that separates this from a far larger clone, so a read error is likely. This chain uses TRBV14 with TRBJ2-5, with D hard to call. The CDR3 consists of 11 residues. The V and J ends lost 0 bases and 10 bases respectively, with 6 bases between them. Germline V gene lookup returns CDR1 SGHDN and CDR2 FVKESK. The CDR3 is CASSQDGIQYF. CDR3 DNA: TGTGCCAGCAGCCAAGATGGGATCCAGTACTTC.

The V and J genes are TRBV7-8 and TRBJ2-6; maybe TRBD2 (6 bases). Per germline, CDR1 SGHVS and CDR2 FQNEAQ. The CDR3 extends over 15 amino acids. V lost 3 bases and J 6 bases, leaving 12 bases between the germline ends. DNA for the CDR3: TGTGCCAGCAGCTTCGAGCGGAGGGCGGCCAACGTCCTGACTTTC. As protein: CASSFERRAANVLTF.

The rearrangement joins TRBV30 to TRBJ1-6, with 9 bases aligning to TRBD1. V shed 1 base, J shed 9 bases, and the junction held 7 bases outside the gene matches. CDR3 length equals 15 residues. Germline-derived CDR1 and CDR2 are GTSNPN and SVGIG (reference sequence). CDR3 in amino acids: CAWSGSTGGGSPLHF. CDR3 DNA: TGTGCCTGGAGTGGTTCAACAGGGGGCGGTTCACCCCTCCACTTT. The variable domain in full, with the rest retrieved from reference TRBV30 and TRBJ1-6, is SQTIHQWPATLVQPVGSPLSLECTVEGTSNPNLYWYRQAAGRGLQLLFYSVGIGQISSEVPQNLSASRPQDRQFILSSKKLLLSDSGFYLCAWSGSTGGGSPLHFGNGTRLTVT.

This chain joins TRBV13 and TRBJ2-1; TRBD2 matches at 10 bases. This CDR3 comprises 16 residues. The trim removed 7 bases at V and 9 bases at J, leaving 15 bases unmatched. CDR1 and CDR2 from the germline V gene are PRHDT and FYEKMQ (reference sequence). The CDR3 loop is CASTKTTSGSRGEQFF. For the CDR3, the DNA is TGTGCCAGCACCAAAACGACTAGCGGGTCCCGGGGTGAGCAGTTCTTC.

The chain combines TRBV5-6 with TRBJ2-3, with 8 bases fitting TRBD2. The CDR3 has 16 amino acids. Trimming at V came to 0 bases and at J to 2 bases, leaving 5 bases not matched to a gene. Germline lookup yields CDR1 SGHDT and CDR2 YYEEEE. The CDR3 coding sequence is TGTGCCAGCAGCTTGGTTGTAGCGGGGACCACAGATACGCAGTATTTT. Protein sequence: CASSLVVAGTTDTQYF. Full variable domain (outside the CDR3, taken from reference TRBV5-6 and TRBJ2-3): DAGVTQSPTHLIKTRGQQVTLRCSPKSGHDTVSWYQQALGQGPQFIFQYYEEEERQRGNFPDRFSGHQFPNYSSELNVNALLLGDSALYLCASSLVVAGTTDTQYFGPGTRLTVL.

The chain links TRBV27 to TRBJ2-3; TRBD2 is a possible D gene (5 bases). Trimming shortened V by 1 base and J by 6 bases, and 20 bases separated the two germline ends. In germline, CDR1 is MNHEY, CDR2 SMNVEV (reference sequence). CDR3 length: 17 amino acids. In DNA, the CDR3 is TGTGCCAGCAGTTTATACTGGGAGCGGTCCAGTCGGGATACGCAGTATTTT. This translates into CASSLYWERSSRDTQYF.

With respect to this clone: Sequence at one end of the junction differs from germline and may be a read error. V gene TRBV15 combines with J gene TRBJ2-3, with D maybe TRBD2 (6 bases). This CDR3 is 13 amino acids long. Germline V gene data show CDR1 as LNHNV and CDR2 as YYDKDF (reference sequence). This chain's CDR3 is CATSRDVKLGGHF. The CDR3 DNA follows: TGTGCCACCAGCAGAGATGTCAAACTGGGGGGACATTTT.

The rearrangement uses TRBV7-3 and TRBJ2-1, with 7 bases that match TRBD1. CDR1 and CDR2 from the germline V gene are SGHTA and FQGTGA. The CDR3 contains 14 residues. V trimming: 5 bases; J trimming: 4 bases; junction bases outside the gene matches: 5. This chain's CDR3 is CASSPDRDYNEQFF. The DNA of the CDR3 is TGTGCCAGCAGCCCAGACAGGGATTACAATGAGCAGTTCTTC.

V is TRBV10-3 and J is TRBJ1-1; maybe TRBD1 (5 bases). The CDR3 loop spans 15 amino acids. The V gene lost 10 bases and the J gene lost 3 bases, with 21 bases spanning the gap. Germline assignment: CDR1 ENHRY and CDR2 SYGVKD. The CDR3 spells CATTSQNQGYTEAFF. CDR3 nucleotide sequence: TGTGCCACCACCTCTCAGAATCAGGGCTACACTGAAGCTTTCTTT.

The chain has TRBV6-4 and TRBJ1-2, with 7 bases lining up with TRBD1. The V gene end was trimmed by 6 bases and the J gene end by 6 bases; junction bases not matched to a gene: 7. From germline, CDR1 is MRHNA and CDR2 SNTAGT. There are 13 residues in the CDR3. CDR3 sequence: CASRQLGTDGYTF. DNA of the CDR3: TGTGCCAGCAGACAACTCGGGACAGATGGCTACACCTTC.

This clone is medium-sized. This rearrangement joins TRBV5-4 to TRBJ1-2, with 8 bases matching TRBD1. Germline V gene data show CDR1 as SGHNT and CDR2 as YYREEE (reference sequence). This CDR3 contains 15 residues. The V segment lost 4 bases and the J segment 6 bases; nucleotides outside the gene matches: 11. The CDR3 coding sequence is TGTGCCAGCAGCCCGACCAGACAGGGGAGGAATGGCTACACCTTC. This codes for CASSPTRQGRNGYTF.